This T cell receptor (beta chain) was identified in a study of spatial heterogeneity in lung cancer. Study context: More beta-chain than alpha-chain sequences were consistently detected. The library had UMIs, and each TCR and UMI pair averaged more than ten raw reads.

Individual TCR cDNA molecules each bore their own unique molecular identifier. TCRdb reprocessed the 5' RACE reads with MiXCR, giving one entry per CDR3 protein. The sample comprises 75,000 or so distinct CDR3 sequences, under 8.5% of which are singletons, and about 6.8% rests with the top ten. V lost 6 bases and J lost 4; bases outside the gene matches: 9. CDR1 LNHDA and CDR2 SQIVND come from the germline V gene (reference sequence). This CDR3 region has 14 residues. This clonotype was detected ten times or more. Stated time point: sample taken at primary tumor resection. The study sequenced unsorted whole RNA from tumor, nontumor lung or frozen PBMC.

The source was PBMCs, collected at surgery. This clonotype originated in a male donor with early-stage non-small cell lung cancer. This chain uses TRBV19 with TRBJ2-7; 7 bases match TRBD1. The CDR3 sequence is CASRGRTGGYEQYF. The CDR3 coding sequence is TGTGCCAGTAGAGGACGGACAGGAGGATACGAGCAGTACTTC.